One and the same sample provided the 7 T cell receptor beta chains below, sequenced in a study of cytomegalovirus exposure and HLA in healthy donors. PCR used 60 Vbeta primers and 13 Jbeta primers. Sequenced by immunoSEQ multiplex PCR; TCRdb stores in-frame clones only, minus some. The table lists about 130,000 clones, about 83% of them singletons. The sequenced sample was PBMCs. Receptors were obtained from a girl aged 2-15 years in good health and CMV-seronegative.

The rearrangement joins TRBV7-6 to TRBJ2-3; D is uncertain. Germline V gives CDR1 SGHVS, CDR2 FNYEAQ. The V end was cut by 1 base, the J end by 7 bases, with 15 bases between. The CDR3 runs 15 residues. DNA for the CDR3: TGTGCCAGCAGCTTAGTCGCCATGGGCGCGAATACGCAGTATTTT. Protein sequence: CASSLVAMGANTQYF.

This chain uses TRBV19 with TRBJ2-7, with D perhaps TRBD1 (6 bases). Germline CDR1 reads LNHDA; CDR2 reads SQIVND (reference sequence). The CDR3 loop spans 16 amino acids. The V end lost 7 bases, the J end lost 6 bases, and 25 bases lay between the germline ends. CDR3 coding DNA: TGTGCCAGTACCCCGGGCCCCTCAGGGGAGACTTTCGAGCAGTACTTC. Translation gives CASTPGPSGETFEQYF.

Comments on this clone: The same CDR3 is also encoded by other DNA sequences in this sample. The V call is TRBV5-1, the J call TRBJ2-6; D unresolved. CDR1 SGHRS and CDR2 YFSETQ come from the germline V gene. CDR3 size: 16 residues. The V and J ends lost 0 bases and 2 bases respectively, with 9 bases between them. CDR3 bases: TGCGCCAGCAGCTTGGTGCAGGCTCCTGGGGCCAACGTCCTGACTTTC. Translation: CASSLVQAPGANVLTF.

The chain carries TRBV30 and TRBJ2-3; TRBD2 agrees at 7 bases. Germline assignment: CDR1 GTSNPN and CDR2 SVGIG (reference sequence). The CDR3 sequence is 14 residues long. V lost 4 bases, J lost 0 bases, and 4 bases stayed unmatched. The CDR3 DNA reads TGTGCCTGGAAACTAGCGCAGAGCACAGATACGCAGTATTTT. Protein: CAWKLAQSTDTQYF.

The chain combines TRBV30 with TRBJ1-2; possible D gene TRBD1, 5 bases. V lost 2 bases to trimming and J lost 4 bases, with 11 bases between them. The CDR3 contains 13 residues. CDR1 and CDR2 (germline): GTSNPN, SVGIG (reference sequence). The CDR3 sequence is CAWSKGISYGYTF. CDR3 coding DNA: TGTGCCTGGAGTAAGGGGATCTCCTATGGCTACACCTTC.

V and J are TRBV5-6 and TRBJ1-2; D unclear. The CDR3 length is 14 residues. V was pared by 0 bases and J by 1 base, with 7 bases between. CDR1 is SGHDT, CDR2 YYEEEE, per germline. In DNA, the CDR3 is TGTGCCAGCAGCTTGGGGCAGATTAACTATGGCTACACCTTC. Its translation is CASSLGQINYGYTF.

The chain recombines TRBV29-1 with TRBJ1-1; D call uncertain. V lost 4 bases to trimming and J lost 1 base, with 10 bases between them. This CDR3 is built from 13 residues. Germline values: CDR1 SQVTM, CDR2 ANQGSEA. The chain's CDR3 is CSVVRRQNTEAFF. Written as DNA, the CDR3 is TGCAGCGTTGTTCGGCGGCAGAACACTGAAGCTTTCTTT.